A selection of T cell receptor beta chains follows, all from one sample in a study of T cells in Graves' hyperthyroidism and ophthalmopathy. TCRdb passed the multiplex PCR reads through MiXCR, listing each CDR3 protein once. In the table there are around 520,000 distinct CDR3 sequences, about 24% of which are singletons. The sequenced sample consisted of blood. Receptors originate from a woman between 25 and 40 years old with Graves' ophthalmopathy. The CDR3 runs from the conserved cysteine through the conserved F or W. D genes are given only for firm matches. The size field is filled for only some rows; it gives once, few, many or a size class.

TRBJ2-3 TRBV11-2 TRBD2 few 16 TGTGCCAGCAGCTTAGTACGGGGGGTAAACACAGATACGCAGTATTTT CASSLVRGVNTDTQYF
TRBJ2-5 TRBV30 TRBD2 many 13 TGTGCCTGGAAGACTAGCGGGAGTGGGACCCAGTACTTC CAWKTSGSGTQYF
TRBJ2-2 TRBV6-2/TRBV6-3 TRBD2 many 15 TGTGCCAGCACCGGGACTAGCGGGAACACCGGGGAGCTGTTTTTT CASTGTSGNTGELFF
TRBJ1-1 TRBV19 - - 16 TGTGCCAGTAGTATAGTCACCGACAGCCCGAGCACTGAAGCTTTCTTT CASSIVTDSPSTEAFF
TRBJ1-1 TRBV2 - few 14 TGTGCCAGCAGGTTCGGACAGACGAACACTGAAGCTTTCTTT CASRFGQTNTEAFF
TRBJ1-2 TRBV24-1 TRBD1 - 12 TGTGCCACCCGGGGACAGAACTATGGCTACACCTTC CATRGQNYGYTF
TRBJ2-2 TRBV19 TRBD2 many 13 TGTGCCGGCCGGGACTACCCCACCGGGGAGCTGTTTTTT CAGRDYPTGELFF
TRBJ2-2 TRBV15 - many 16 TGTGCCACCAGCCCCCGCGTCAGCCCGAACACCGGGGAGCTGTTTTTT CATSPRVSPNTGELFF
TRBJ2-7 TRBV9 - - 14 TGTGCCAGCAGCCCCGGGACCTTAACGGGCGAGCAGTACTTC CASSPGTLTGEQYF
TRBJ1-1 TRBV12-3/TRBV12-4 - many 14 TGTGCCAGCAGCTCAACGTGGGGAAACACTGAAGCTTTCTTT CASSSTWGNTEAFF
TRBJ1-2 TRBV29-1 - many 13 TGCAGCGTTGGGGAAAACATTAACTATGGCTACACCTTC CSVGENINYGYTF
TRBJ2-7 TRBV28 TRBD1 - 15 TGTGCCAGCAGTCCCTTGGACAGGAGCGTATACGAGCAGTACTTC CASSPLDRSVYEQYF
TRBJ2-7 TRBV6-2/TRBV6-3 TRBD2 many 16 TGTGCCAGCACCCACCTGGCTAGCGGGCTTGGAGGCGAGCAGTACTTC CASTHLASGLGGEQYF
TRBJ2-5 TRBV10-3 - many 12 TGTGCCATCAGTGAGCTTGCGGAGACCCAGTACTTC CAISELAETQYF
TRBJ2-2 TRBV2 TRBD2 - 16 TGTGCCAGCAGGGGGCGGCTAGCGGGGAACACCGGGGAGCTGTTTTTT CASRGRLAGNTGELFF
TRBJ2-7 TRBV7-9 - many 14 TGTGCCAGCAGCTTAGTGGCAGGCGCCTACGAGCAGTACTTC CASSLVAGAYEQYF
TRBJ1-1 TRBV12-3/TRBV12-4 - - 12 TGTGCCAGCAAAAGTTCGGCCTTTGAAGCTTTCTTT CASKSSAFEAFF
TRBJ1-5 TRBV12-3/TRBV12-4 - many 15 TGTGCCAGCAGTTTTTTTCTCGGCGGAGATCAGCCCCAGCATTTT CASSFFLGGDQPQHF
TRBJ1-3 TRBV6-1 TRBD1 few 15 TGTGCCAGCAGGGGGGGACAGGGTCGAGGAAACACCATATATTTT CASRGGQGRGNTIYF
TRBJ2-2 TRBV30 TRBD1 few 16 TGTGCCTGGAGTCACGGCAGGGGGCCCAACACCGGGGAGCTGTTTTTT CAWSHGRGPNTGELFF
TRBJ1-1 TRBV28 - many 15 TGTGCCAGCAGTTTTCCCCTCGCGGGGGGCACTGAAGCTTTCTTT CASSFPLAGGTEAFF
TRBJ2-2 TRBV6-4 - - 12 TGTGCCATCCTACAGGGCTCCGGGGAGCTGTTTTTT CAILQGSGELFF
TRBJ2-7 TRBV29-1 - - 12 TGCAGCGTTGGGGCTAGCGCCTACGAGCAGTACTTC CSVGASAYEQYF
TRBJ2-5 TRBV2 - - 13 TGTGCCAGCAGTGTGCAGGGGCCAGGAGCCCAGTACTTC CASSVQGPGAQYF
TRBJ2-5 TRBV9 - - 15 TGTGCCAGCAGCGTAGGTCTGCGGAGGGGTGAGACCCAGTACTTC CASSVGLRRGETQYF
TRBJ1-1 TRBV6-1 - few 14 TGTGCCAGCAGTGGAAAGGGGGGCTACACTGAAGCTTTCTTT CASSGKGGYTEAFF